This passage covers 22 T cell receptor beta chains from one sample sequenced in a study of blood T cell repertoires in COVID-19. TCRdb keeps only in-frame clones here, not all; method: immunoSEQ multiplex PCR. The sample shows about 200,000 clones, over 75% of them seen only once. The sequenced sample consisted of peripheral blood. These TCRs come from a man aged 45-60 years with acute or convalescent COVID-19.

The rearrangement uses TRBV7-9 and TRBJ2-2, with a possible D match to TRBD1 (6 bases). Germline V lookup: CDR1 SEHNR, CDR2 FQNEAQ (reference sequence). Trimming took off 5 bases at V and 7 bases at J, with 17 bases between the two ends. The CDR3 covers 15 residues. CDR3 sequence reads: CASSTTTGYGGELFF. The CDR3 coding sequence is TGTGCCAGCAGCACCACTACAGGGTACGGCGGGGAGCTGTTTTTT.

In its sample, this clone was seen once. The rearrangement uses TRBV2 and TRBJ1-1; no clear D gene. Germline CDR1 is SNHLY and CDR2 is FYNNEI. This CDR3 contains 13 residues. The V gene lost 4 bases and the J gene lost 1 base, with 7 bases spanning the gap. The CDR3 loop is CASSGEKNTEAFF. The CDR3 coding sequence is TGTGCCAGCAGTGGAGAGAAGAACACTGAAGCTTTCTTT.

CDR3 nucleotide sequence: TGTGCCAGCTCACCGGGGGGGGCTCGGAGCACAGATACGCAGTATTTT. Its protein product is CASSPGGARSTDTQYF. This chain uses TRBV18 with TRBJ2-3; weak D call: TRBD2 (7 bases). Germline values: CDR1 KGHSH, CDR2 LQKENI. The CDR3 length is 16 residues. Trimming took 3 bases from V and 0 from J, leaving 13 bases between them.

This clone has only a few counts. This chain connects TRBV7-9 to TRBJ2-1; D not resolved. V lost 1 base to trimming and J lost 5 bases, with 6 bases between them. Germline assignment: CDR1 SEHNR and CDR2 FQNEAQ (reference sequence). CDR3 length: 13 amino acids. The DNA for the CDR3 is TGTGCCAGCAGCTTAGGTCTTGACAATGAGCAGTTCTTC. Its protein is CASSLGLDNEQFF.

The chain carries TRBV7-2 and TRBJ1-4, with a possible D match to TRBD1 (6 bases). This CDR3 comprises 15 residues. Per the germline V gene, CDR1 is SGHTA and CDR2 is FQGNSA. V dropped 1 base and J dropped 5 bases, with 11 bases sitting between them. CDR3 protein: CASSLVRQGNEKLFF. As DNA, the CDR3 is TGTGCCAGCAGCTTAGTTCGCCAGGGGAATGAAAAACTGTTTTTT.

This chain links TRBV7-2 with TRBJ1-2, with D hard to call. CDR3 length equals 14 residues. V was shortened by 1 base and J by 0 bases, with 6 bases between the two germline ends. CDR1 SGHTA and CDR2 FQGNSA come from the germline V gene. This chain's CDR3 is CASSLDGANYGYTF. In DNA, the CDR3 is TGTGCCAGCAGCTTAGACGGAGCTAACTATGGCTACACCTTC.

The chain uses TRBV28 and TRBJ1-6; 7 bases match TRBD1. Germline V gene data show CDR1 as MDHEN and CDR2 as SYDVKM. Unmatched junction bases numbered 8, after V lost 6 bases and J lost 6 bases. CDR3 length: 15 amino acids. The DNA for the CDR3 is TGTGCCAGCAGAGAGACAGGGATAGTTAATTCACCCCTCCACTTT. Translation gives CASRETGIVNSPLHF.

The CDR3 sequence: CASSTSLGRLGSPLHF. The CDR3 coding sequence is TGTGCCAGTAGTACATCCCTGGGGCGATTAGGTTCACCCCTCCACTTT. V and J are TRBV19 and TRBJ1-6; maybe TRBD1 (5 bases). The CDR3 is made up of 16 amino acids. The germline V and J ends were trimmed by 4 bases and 9 bases, with 19 bases remaining between them. The V gene's germline CDR1 is LNHDA and CDR2 SQIVND (reference sequence).

For the CDR3, the DNA is TGCGCCAGCAGCTTGGAGGGGCGGGGCGGGGCAGATACGCAGTATTTT. It specifies CASSLEGRGGADTQYF. The rearrangement joins TRBV5-1 to TRBJ2-3; TRBD2 is a possible D gene (6 bases). The CDR3 consists of 16 residues. Germline V gives CDR1 SGHRS, CDR2 YFSETQ. V shed 0 bases and J shed 4 bases, with 15 bases lying between them. Filled out from reference TRBV5-1 and TRBJ2-3, the complete variable domain reads KAGVTQTPRYLIKTRGQQVTLSCSPISGHRSVSWYQQTPGQGLQFLFEYFSETQRNKGNFPGRFSGRQFSNSRSEMNVSTLELGDSALYLCASSLEGRGGADTQYFGPGTRLTVL.

The genes are TRBV6-2 or TRBV6-3 and TRBJ2-1; TRBD1 matches at 8 bases. CDR1 and CDR2 (germline): MNHEY, SVGEGT. The trim removed 5 bases at V and 1 base at J, leaving 4 bases unmatched. The CDR3 spans 15 residues. This CDR3 reads CASSIGDRSYNEQFF. CDR3 in DNA: TGTGCCAGCAGTATTGGGGACAGGTCCTACAATGAGCAGTTCTTC.

V and J are TRBV28 and TRBJ2-5; possible D gene TRBD2, 6 bases. V was cut by 9 bases and J by 2 bases, with 13 bases left in between. Germline assignment: CDR1 MDHEN and CDR2 SYDVKM. The CDR3 length is 13 residues. The DNA for the CDR3 is TGTGCCAGTAAGCCGGGGGAACAAGAGACCCAGTACTTC. This gives the protein CASKPGEQETQYF.

In its sample, this clone was seen a few times. This chain links TRBV7-9 with TRBJ1-1, with TRBD1 identical over 10 bases. CDR3 length: 16 residues. Germline CDR1 and CDR2: SEHNR and FQNEAQ (reference sequence). Trimming removed 2 bases from V and 3 bases from J; junction bases left unmatched: 6. The CDR3 protein is CASSLLTGQGDTEAFF. The CDR3 DNA reads TGTGCCAGCAGCTTACTGACAGGACAGGGGGACACTGAAGCTTTCTTT.

The chain carries TRBV9 and TRBJ1-5; possibly TRBD1 for D (5 bases). The CDR3 covers 14 residues. Deletions cut 0 bases from V and 7 bases from J, with 11 bases between. The germline gives CDR1 SGDLS, CDR2 YYNGEE. The CDR3: CASSVEGTSQPQHF. The CDR3 nucleotides read TGTGCCAGCAGCGTAGAAGGGACTAGCCAGCCCCAGCATTTT.

The chain couples TRBV2 to TRBJ1-4; 9 bases are shared with TRBD1. The trim removed 7 bases at V and 7 bases at J, leaving 7 bases unmatched. In germline, CDR1 is SNHLY, CDR2 FYNNEI. This CDR3 region has 14 residues. The CDR3 DNA reads TGTGCCAGCATCTCGGACAGGGGAAGTGAAAAACTGTTTTTT. Protein: CASISDRGSEKLFF. Using reference TRBV2 and TRBJ1-4 for the parts outside the CDR3, the full variable domain is EPEVTQTPSHQVTQMGQEVILRCVPISNHLYFYWYRQILGQKVEFLVSFYNNEISEKSEIFDDQFSVERPDGSNFTLKIRSTKLEDSAMYFCASISDRGSEKLFFGSGTQLSVL.

This chain connects TRBV7-2 to TRBJ1-6; unclear D gene. Per the germline V gene, CDR1 is SGHTA and CDR2 is FQGNSA. The CDR3 is 15 residues long. V lost 2 bases to trimming and J lost 0 bases, with 5 bases between them. CDR3 region: CASSLMSSYNSPLHF. CDR3 DNA: TGTGCCAGCAGCTTAATGAGCTCCTATAATTCACCCCTCCACTTT.

The rearrangement uses TRBV28 and TRBJ1-2; D not resolved. Per germline, CDR1 MDHEN and CDR2 SYDVKM. Trimming stripped 3 bases from V and 5 bases from J, with 13 bases between. The CDR3 runs to 14 residues. The CDR3 coding sequence is TGTGCCAGCAGTTTTCAAGCTCTCGGGTATGGCTACACCTTC. As protein: CASSFQALGYGYTF.

This rearrangement joins TRBV5-1 to TRBJ2-1; D remains unclear. V was shortened by 1 base and J by 0 bases, with 8 bases between the two germline ends. Germline CDR1 reads SGHRS; CDR2 reads YFSETQ. This CDR3 comprises 15 residues. CDR3 sequence reads: CASSLTSDSYNEQFF. For the CDR3, the DNA is TGCGCCAGCAGCTTGACAAGTGACTCCTACAATGAGCAGTTCTTC.

The chain has TRBV19 and TRBJ1-6; no definite D call. Trimming cost V 5 bases and J 6 bases, with 8 bases left between them. Germline V gene sequence: CDR1 LNHDA, CDR2 SQIVND (reference sequence). The CDR3 runs 13 residues. The CDR3 loop reads CASSRGPNSPLHF. As DNA, the CDR3 is TGTGCCAGTAGTCGAGGCCCTAATTCACCCCTCCACTTT.

This clone has only one observation. This CDR3 is CATSRTKGHLQETQYF. CDR3 coding DNA: TGTGCCACCAGCAGAACTAAGGGACACCTACAAGAGACCCAGTACTTC. V usage is TRBV15 and J usage is TRBJ2-5; a weak D match, TRBD1 (6 bases). CDR3 length equals 16 residues. Germline loops: CDR1 LNHNV, CDR2 YYDKDF (reference sequence). The V and J ends lost 2 bases and 2 bases respectively, with 15 bases between them.

The gene calls are TRBV19 and TRBJ1-1, with D perhaps matching TRBD1 (6 bases). Germline V gene lookup returns CDR1 LNHDA and CDR2 SQIVND (reference sequence). The CDR3 runs 15 residues. The V end was cut by 7 bases, the J end by 1 base, with 16 bases between. The CDR3 DNA follows: TGTGCCAGTAAGGGGATCGGGACAAGGAACACTGAAGCTTTCTTT. Translation gives CASKGIGTRNTEAFF.

V is TRBV4-3 and J is TRBJ2-2, with a possible D match to TRBD1 (5 bases). Germline values: CDR1 LGHNA, CDR2 YSLEER. With 0 bases removed from V and 4 bases from J, the gap between germline ends came to 9 bases. This CDR3 spans 15 amino acids. The CDR3 nucleotides read TGCGCCAGCAGCCAAGACCAGGGTAGCACCGGGGAGCTGTTTTTT. Translation gives CASSQDQGSTGELFF.

The chain recombines TRBV6-6 with TRBJ1-5; D remains unclear. The CDR3 has 13 residues. Germline CDR1 MNHNY, CDR2 SVGAGI (reference sequence). V lost 8 bases and J lost 7, with 15 bases in between. CDR3 nucleotides: TGTGCCAGCCGTCGGGAGAATAGGCAGCCCCAGCATTTT. It specifies CASRRENRQPQHF.